This entry lists 20 T cell receptor beta chains sequenced from one sample in a study of cytomegalovirus exposure and HLA in healthy donors. The PCR made use of 60 Vbeta and 13 Jbeta primers. Clones were read by immunoSEQ multiplex PCR, and TCRdb kept only the in-frame ones, dropping some. The table includes more than 95,000 clones, more than 60% detected once. Sequenced: PBMCs. The receptor source for this set is a woman aged 45-59 years in good health and CMV-seropositive.

The chain has TRBV18 and TRBJ2-5, with a possible D match to TRBD1 (5 bases). The CDR3 consists of 13 residues. The germline V gene encodes CDR1 KGHSH and CDR2 LQKENI. Trimming removed 4 bases from V and 1 base from J, with 7 bases in between. CDR3: CASSRQLQETQYF. DNA of the CDR3: TGTGCCAGCTCACGACAGCTCCAAGAGACCCAGTACTTC.

This clone was seen a handful of times. The gene calls are TRBV30 and TRBJ2-3; 10 bases map to TRBD2. CDR1 and CDR2 (germline): GTSNPN, SVGIG (reference sequence). The CDR3 consists of 18 residues. The ends lost 0 bases at V and 2 bases at J; junction bases unmatched: 11. The CDR3 DNA is TGTGCCTGGAGTGTCTCTGTGTCTAGCGGGGGAAACACAGATACGCAGTATTTT. Translated: CAWSVSVSSGGNTDTQYF.

This sequence joins TRBV4-2 and TRBJ1-2; 8 bases agree with TRBD1. CDR3 length: 15 amino acids. Looked up from germline, CDR1 is LGHNA and CDR2 is YNFKEQ. The V and J ends lost 2 bases and 2 bases, in that order; junction bases with no gene match: 4. CDR3 DNA: TGTGCCAGCAGCCAAAGCAGGACAGGGAACTATGGCTACACCTTC. Encoded protein: CASSQSRTGNYGYTF.

The V gene is TRBV5-4, the J gene TRBJ2-7, with 7 nucleotides matching TRBD1. Germline V gene lookup returns CDR1 SGHNT and CDR2 YYREEE (reference sequence). This CDR3 contains 14 residues. With 3 bases clipped from V and 4 bases from J, the junction kept 7 bases outside the gene matches. In DNA, the CDR3 is TGTGCCAGCAGCTACAGGGGTGGAACTTACGAGCAGTACTTC. Amino acid sequence: CASSYRGGTYEQYF.

The chain is built from TRBV10-3 and TRBJ2-1; 8 positions agree with TRBD2. Germline CDR1 reads ENHRY; CDR2 reads SYGVKD. This CDR3 contains 15 residues. V shed 8 bases, J shed 6 bases, and the junction held 12 bases outside the gene matches. CDR3 in amino acids: CAIGPGGAEGNEQFF. CDR3 nucleotides: TGTGCCATCGGTCCGGGGGGGGCCGAAGGCAATGAGCAGTTCTTC.

The rearrangement links TRBV30 to TRBJ2-1, with 9 bases aligning to TRBD2. The CDR3 sequence is 16 residues long. The V segment lost 5 bases and the J segment 0 bases; nucleotides outside the gene matches: 8. The germline V gene has CDR1 GTSNPN and CDR2 SVGIG (reference sequence). In DNA, the CDR3 is TGTGCCTGGGGTCTGGCGGGGGGGAGCTCCTACAATGAGCAGTTCTTC. Its protein is CAWGLAGGSSYNEQFF.

The V gene is TRBV5-1, the J gene TRBJ2-5, with 11 bases that match TRBD2. Germline V gene lookup returns CDR1 SGHRS and CDR2 YFSETQ. V lost 4 bases and J lost 5; bases outside the gene matches: 16. The CDR3 is 18 residues long. CDR3 region: CASSPVNSGRAYRETQYF. The CDR3, as DNA: TGCGCCAGCAGCCCGGTTAATAGCGGGAGGGCCTATCGGGAGACCCAGTACTTC.

The chain employs TRBV7-9 and TRBJ2-1; D gene ambiguous. Trimming removed 1 base at V and 10 bases at J, with 11 bases between. This CDR3 has 13 amino acids. CDR1 is SEHNR and CDR2 is FQNEAQ in the germline V gene (reference sequence). The CDR3 spells CASSLERPGEQFF. CDR3 DNA sequence: TGTGCCAGCAGCTTAGAGAGGCCTGGGGAGCAGTTCTTC.

The chain couples TRBV30 to TRBJ2-5; the match to TRBD2 covers 12 bases. With V trimmed by 7 bases and J by 1 base, 4 bases remained unmatched. The CDR3 runs to 14 residues. The V gene's germline CDR1 is GTSNPN and CDR2 SVGIG (reference sequence). The CDR3 loop is CASTSGSSQETQYF. As DNA, the CDR3 is TGTGCCTCGACTAGCGGGAGCTCCCAAGAGACCCAGTACTTC.

The chain recombines TRBV6-1 with TRBJ2-3; D may be TRBD1 (6 bases). V dropped 5 bases and J dropped 5 bases, with 14 bases sitting between them. Germline CDR1 MNHNS, CDR2 SASEGT. The CDR3 length is 14 residues. The CDR3 region is CASSSTGPGDTQYF. As DNA, the CDR3 is TGTGCCAGCAGTTCGACAGGTCCGGGAGATACGCAGTATTTT.

V is TRBV6-5 and J is TRBJ2-7, with TRBD1 as a possible D gene (5 bases). CDR1 and CDR2 from the germline V gene are MNHEY and SVGAGI. With 2 bases removed from V and 2 bases from J, the gap between germline ends came to 10 bases. The CDR3 totals 14 residues. The CDR3 DNA reads TGTGCCAGCAGTTACGTCCAGGGTACCTACGAGCAGTACTTC. This codes for CASSYVQGTYEQYF.

The chain carries TRBV6-5 and TRBJ2-1, with 7 bases fitting TRBD1. V shed 8 bases and J 4 bases; nucleotides not matched to a gene: 5. CDR1 is MNHEY and CDR2 is SVGAGI in the germline V gene. The CDR3 is made up of 13 amino acids. CDR3 residues: CASSRGPYNEQFF. CDR3 coding DNA: TGTGCCAGCTCGAGGGGGCCTTACAATGAGCAGTTCTTC.

This chain joins TRBV6-6 and TRBJ1-5; no firm D call. CDR3 length equals 15 residues. The germline CDR1 and CDR2 sequences are MNHNY and SVGAGI (reference sequence). V was clipped by 6 bases and J by 0 bases, with 12 bases between them. The CDR3 here is CASRPTPYSNQPQHF. CDR3 DNA: TGTGCCAGCAGACCGACACCTTATAGCAATCAGCCCCAGCATTTT.

V gene TRBV6-4 combines with J gene TRBJ2-3; 12 bases map to TRBD2. Trimming took 0 bases from V and 5 from J; bases not matched to a gene: 6. Germline assignment: CDR1 MRHNA and CDR2 SNTAGT. The CDR3 length is 17 residues. The CDR3, as DNA: TGTGCCAGCAGTGACTCGGCTAGCGGGGGGGCGTTAGATACGCAGTATTTT. Residues: CASSDSASGGALDTQYF.

V gene TRBV10-3 combines with J gene TRBJ1-4; possible D gene TRBD1, 5 bases. Germline V gene sequence: CDR1 ENHRY, CDR2 SYGVKD. The CDR3 has 13 amino acids. Trimming stripped 4 bases from V and 8 bases from J, with 11 bases between. The CDR3 nucleotides are TGTGCCATCAGTGCAGGGATCGAAGAAAAACTGTTTTTT. Amino acids: CAISAGIEEKLFF.

V gene TRBV7-2 combines with J gene TRBJ1-5; TRBD1 is a possible D gene (5 bases). Trimming cost V 7 bases and J 6 bases, with 10 bases left between them. Germline-derived CDR1 and CDR2 are SGHTA and FQGNSA. The CDR3 sequence is 12 residues long. The CDR3 loop is CASNLRGQPQHF. The CDR3 region has the DNA TGTGCCAGCAACCTAAGGGGTCAGCCCCAGCATTTT. The full variable domain, in which reference TRBV7-2 and TRBJ1-5 provide the parts outside the CDR3, is GAGVSQSPSNKVTEKGKDVELRCDPISGHTALYWYRQSLGQGLEFLIYFQGNSAPDKSGLPSDRFSAERTGGSVSTLTIQRTQQEDSAVYLCASNLRGQPQHFGDGTRLSIL.

CDR3 amino acids: CASSDSGADTQYF. DNA for the CDR3: TGTGCCAGCAGCGATAGCGGGGCTGATACGCAGTATTTT. V is TRBV7-2 and J is TRBJ2-3; 8 bases are a match to TRBD2. V trimming: 5 bases; J trimming: 6 bases; junction bases outside the gene matches: 4. The CDR3 sequence is 13 residues long. The germline gives CDR1 SGHTA, CDR2 FQGNSA.

This clone was picked up one time. The chain joins TRBV4-3 to TRBJ1-4, with D possibly being TRBD1 (5 bases). Germline V gene lookup returns CDR1 LGHNA and CDR2 YSLEER. V shed 6 bases and J shed 8 bases, with 19 bases lying between them. This CDR3 contains 15 residues. Here the CDR3 DNA reads TGCGCCAGCAGTCCGGGGGGAGCGGTTAGCGAAAAACTGTTTTTT. Its translation: CASSPGGAVSEKLFF.

The sample holds a few counts of this clone. The V gene is TRBV6-5, the J gene TRBJ2-2; D may be TRBD1 (5 bases). V lost 0 bases and J 4 bases, leaving 12 bases between the germline ends. There are 16 residues in the CDR3. Germline V gives CDR1 MNHEY, CDR2 SVGAGI. CDR3 coding DNA: TGTGCCAGCAGTTACTCTCGGGCTCAGGGCACCGGGGAGCTGTTTTTT. It translates to CASSYSRAQGTGELFF.

V gene TRBV19 combines with J gene TRBJ2-7; TRBD1 matches 8 bases. The junction had 11 bases not matched to a gene; V was cut back by 4 bases and J by 0 bases. CDR1 and CDR2 (germline): LNHDA, SQIVND (reference sequence). This CDR3 is built from 17 residues. CDR3 in amino acids: CASSRQGKVRGSYEQYF. DNA for the CDR3: TGTGCCAGTAGTAGACAGGGGAAGGTCAGGGGCTCCTACGAGCAGTACTTC.